The 6 T cell receptor beta chains presented below share a single source sample, sequenced in a study of blood T cells in healthy people across ages. The authors ran a second PCR of 7 to 11 cycles using a sample-barcoded 5' primer and a J-beta primer mix. MiXCR was run by TCRdb on the 5' RACE reads, yielding one entry per CDR3 protein. The repertoire holds about 720,000 distinct CDR3 sequences, with about 25% as singletons. The data also belong to a second study, concerning T cells of mothers and their children.

The sample consisted of blood. The receptors shown here come from a boy aged 5-17 years in good health.

This clonotype was observed a few times. The CDR3 DNA reads TGTGCCAGCAGCCAAGAGGCGGGACAGGGGGCCGTTTACGAGCAGTACTTC. Protein sequence: CASSQEAGQGAVYEQYF. This chain links TRBV4-2 with TRBJ2-7, with TRBD1 matching over 12 bases. The V gene's germline CDR1 is LGHNA and CDR2 YNFKEQ. The CDR3 length is 17 residues. V lost 0 bases to trimming and J lost 4 bases; unmatched junction nucleotides: 7.

This clonotype was observed at least ten times. The rearrangement joins TRBV5-5 to TRBJ2-2; the D is unclear. V was clipped by 0 bases and J by 3 bases, with 9 bases between them. Germline V lookup: CDR1 SGHKS, CDR2 YYEKEE (reference sequence). The CDR3 has 15 residues. DNA for the CDR3: TGTGCCAGCAGCTTGGTGTTCGGGCACACCGGGGAGCTGTTTTTT. It specifies CASSLVFGHTGELFF.

This clonotype was detected only a few times. The CDR3 bases are TGTGCCAGCAGGGCCTATGTGGGGGCAGCGAACACCGGGGAGCTGTTTTTT. It yields the protein CASRAYVGAANTGELFF. This chain uses TRBV7-6 with TRBJ2-2; tentative D call: TRBD1 (6 bases). Germline V gene data show CDR1 as SGHVS and CDR2 as FNYEAQ. This CDR3 comprises 17 residues. Deletions cut 6 bases from V and 0 bases from J, with 17 bases between.

This clonotype appeared a few times. The CDR3 DNA sequence: TGCGCCAGCAGCCTAGTAACGCGGGGCACTGAAGCTTTCTTT. It translates to CASSLVTRGTEAFF. The V call is TRBV5-1, the J call TRBJ1-1; the D is unclear. In germline, CDR1 is SGHRS, CDR2 YFSETQ. Deletions cut 4 bases from V and 4 bases from J, with 14 bases between. This CDR3 has 14 residues.

This clonotype has more than one count but fewer than ten. The chain recombines TRBV4-1 with TRBJ1-4, with D perhaps TRBD1 (5 bases). Germline CDR1 MGHRA, CDR2 YSYEKL. V lost 3 bases and J lost 2, with 7 bases in between. This CDR3 contains 14 residues. The CDR3 DNA reads as TGCGCCAGCAGCCAGACAGCCACTAATGAAAAACTGTTTTTT. This translates into CASSQTATNEKLFF.

The V and J genes are TRBV7-9 and TRBJ1-5, with D possibly matching TRBD1 (5 bases). The CDR3 covers 15 residues. Trimming pared 5 bases from V and 5 bases from J, leaving 16 bases between. Per germline, CDR1 SEHNR and CDR2 FQNEAQ (reference sequence). The CDR3 DNA sequence: TGTGCCAGCAGCGGGGCGGGGAAGGTAGATCAGCCCCAGCATTTT. Protein sequence: CASSGAGKVDQPQHF.